Presented here are 7 T cell receptor beta chains from one specimen sequenced in a study of blood T cell repertoires in COVID-19. Some clones are missing from TCRdb's copy, which holds only in-frame ones; the method was immunoSEQ multiplex PCR. The sample lists 350,000 to 400,000 clones, 85% to 90% occurring once. Material: peripheral blood. These receptors originate from a man in his late teens or twenties with active or convalescent COVID-19.

The J gene is TRBJ2-1, the V gene TRBV19, with 7 positions matching TRBD1. CDR1 and CDR2 (germline): LNHDA, SQIVND (reference sequence). J was trimmed by 6 bases and V by 3 bases; bases with no gene match: 8. This CDR3 has 15 residues. The CDR3 here is CASSMGQRLGNEQFF. DNA for the CDR3: TGTGCCAGTAGTATGGGACAGAGGTTAGGCAATGAGCAGTTCTTC.

This clone was seen a single time. V usage is TRBV6-4 and J usage is TRBJ2-1, with D uncertain. Trimming stripped 2 bases from V and 7 bases from J, with 3 bases between. This CDR3 is 11 amino acids long. Germline V gene data show CDR1 as MRHNA and CDR2 as SNTAGT. The CDR3 loop is CASSDRNEQFF. CDR3 nucleotide sequence: TGTGCCAGCAGTGACCGGAATGAGCAGTTCTTC.

V is TRBV11-2 and J is TRBJ2-1; D is unclear. CDR1 and CDR2 from the germline V gene are SGHAT and FQNNGV. Deletions cut 7 bases from V and 9 bases from J, with 10 bases between. The CDR3 is 11 residues long. The CDR3 region has the DNA TGTGCCAGCATTTCGGTTGGTGAGCAGTTCTTC. This sequence encodes CASISVGEQFF. Complete variable domain (other parts from reference TRBV11-2 and TRBJ2-1): EAGVAQSPRYKIIEKRQSVAFWCNPISGHATLYWYQQILGQGPKLLIQFQNNGVVDDSQLPKDRFSAERLKGVDSTLKIQPAKLEDSAVYLCASISVGEQFFGPGTRLTVL.

The rearrangement joins TRBV7-3 to TRBJ2-5, with 8 bases identical to TRBD2. After removal of 3 bases from V and 1 base from J, the junction contained 4 bases not matched to a gene. CDR3 length equals 15 residues. Germline CDR1 is SGHTA and CDR2 is FQGTGA. The CDR3 spells CASSFGGGFQETQYF. The DNA of the CDR3 is TGTGCCAGCAGCTTTGGCGGGGGGTTCCAAGAGACCCAGTACTTC.

V gene TRBV19 combines with J gene TRBJ2-1; 7 positions match TRBD2. Looked up from germline, CDR1 is LNHDA and CDR2 is SQIVND (reference sequence). With V trimmed by 4 bases and J by 11 bases, 5 bases remained unmatched. The CDR3 length is 12 residues. The CDR3 here is CASSRETSKQFF. The CDR3 DNA reads TGTGCCAGTAGTAGAGAGACTAGCAAGCAGTTCTTC.

This rearrangement joins TRBV30 to TRBJ2-7; 7 nucleotides align to TRBD1. The CDR3 sequence is 12 residues long. After removal of 4 bases from V and 9 bases from J, the junction contained 9 bases not matched to a gene. Germline V gene sequence: CDR1 GTSNPN, CDR2 SVGIG (reference sequence). In DNA, the CDR3 is TGTGCCTGGAACGAAGGGGGCAGGGGGCAGTACTTC. Protein: CAWNEGGRGQYF.

V and J are TRBV6-2 or TRBV6-3 and TRBJ2-7, with 7 bases that match TRBD2. Germline values: CDR1 MNHEY, CDR2 SVGEGT. Losses at the gene ends were 0 bases for V and 0 bases for J; bases not matched to a gene: 8. This CDR3 region has 17 residues. CDR3 DNA: TGTGCCAGCAGTTACTCCTCTGGGAGCGGGGTCTCCTACGAGCAGTACTTC. As protein: CASSYSSGSGVSYEQYF.